This entry concerns a single T cell receptor (beta chain). Per the original data handling: Reference gene primer amplification in the assay estimated nucleated cell counts. The repertoire was sequenced with immunoSEQ multiplex PCR; TCRdb's copy has only in-frame clones and lacks some. D and trimming come from the DNA, and the V and J calls and clone size come from that table. The sample holds 110,000 to 150,000 clones, around 80% seen once. This sample was taken from a study of blood T cell repertoires in COVID-19. About the research overall: The samples span acute and convalescent COVID-19 from the United States, Italy and Spain. The analysed material was cDNA or gDNA that came from T cells, B-cell-depleted T cells, or PBMCs.

The germline V gene has CDR1 SEHNR and CDR2 FQNEAQ (reference sequence). CDR3 length: 16 residues. Trimming left V 3 bases short and J 1 base short, with 12 bases between. V gene TRBV7-9 combines with J gene TRBJ1-4, with D perhaps matching TRBD1 (6 bases). This TCR was recovered from a man aged 65 to 85 who had recovered from COVID-19. The sequencing input was peripheral blood. CDR3 bases: TGTGCCAGCAGCTTGCCGACAGGCGGAACTAATGAAAAACTGTTTTTT. Translated: CASSLPTGGTNEKLFF.